A single sample is the source of the 18 T cell receptor beta chains below, sequenced in a study of OX40 agonist ivuxolimab in advanced cancers. Using immunoSEQ multiplex PCR, the repertoire was profiled, and TCRdb retains in-frame clones only, with some absent. The sample holds around 70,000 clones, about 85% seen once. This sample comprised CD4+ or CD8+ T cells sorted from blood, obtained in a trial of the OX40 agonist ivuxolimab. The receptors shown here come from an adult with an advanced solid tumor such as melanoma, head and neck, liver or kidney cancer.

The chain employs TRBV9 and TRBJ2-5, with no clear D. V dropped 3 bases and J dropped 3 bases, with 3 bases sitting between them. The germline CDR1 and CDR2 sequences are SGDLS and YYNGEE. The CDR3 has 11 amino acids. CDR3 DNA sequence: TGTGCCAGCAGCGCCAAAGAGACCCAGTACTTC. This translates into CASSAKETQYF.

The V and J genes are TRBV28 and TRBJ1-1; tentatively, D is TRBD1 (5 bases). Germline V gene data show CDR1 as MDHEN and CDR2 as SYDVKM. V was shortened by 6 bases and J by 4 bases, with 21 bases between the two germline ends. The CDR3 has 16 amino acids. CDR3 bases: TGTGCCAGCAGGGAAATCCGGGCCGCGGGGGGCACTGAAGCTTTCTTT. Amino acid sequence: CASREIRAAGGTEAFF.

The chain recombines TRBV5-1 with TRBJ1-1; D gene unclear. V lost 1 base and J lost 0, with 13 bases in between. Germline V CDR1 and CDR2: SGHRS, YFSETQ. The CDR3 extends over 16 amino acids. CDR3 in amino acids: CASSLTPLGLNTEAFF. In DNA form, the CDR3 reads TGCGCCAGCAGCTTGACGCCCCTGGGCTTGAACACTGAAGCTTTCTTT.

The chain uses TRBV9 and TRBJ1-1; tentatively, D is TRBD1 (6 bases). From germline, CDR1 is SGDLS and CDR2 YYNGEE. Trimming left V 2 bases short and J 7 bases short, with 18 bases between. The CDR3 spans 15 residues. The CDR3 nucleotides read TGTGCCAGCAGCGTCGGAATAGACAGGTCAAATGAAGCTTTCTTT. It codes for CASSVGIDRSNEAFF.

The gene calls are TRBV5-4 and TRBJ2-1, with unresolved D. Germline V lookup: CDR1 SGHNT, CDR2 YYREEE (reference sequence). The germline V and J ends were trimmed by 5 bases and 5 bases, with 14 bases remaining between them. The CDR3 is 14 amino acids. CDR3 residues: CASRPTPSNNEQFF. The CDR3 region has the DNA TGTGCCAGCAGGCCGACCCCTTCAAACAATGAGCAGTTCTTC. The complete variable domain, with remaining parts taken from reference TRBV5-4 and TRBJ2-1, reads ETGVTQSPTHLIKTRGQQVTLRCSSQSGHNTVSWYQQALGQGPQFIFQYYREEENGRGNFPPRFSGLQFPNYSSELNVNALELDDSALYLCASRPTPSNNEQFFGPGTRLTVL.

This clone showed up many times. The chain couples TRBV7-2 to TRBJ1-3; 7 nucleotides align to TRBD1. Trimming cost V 11 bases and J 3 bases; bases outside gene matches: 4. Germline V CDR1 and CDR2: SGHTA, FQGNSA. The CDR3 is 12 residues long. The DNA for the CDR3 is TGTGCCTCCAGGGGGTTTGGAAACACCATATATTTT. Its protein is CASRGFGNTIYF.

This clone is a singleton in its sample. The chain joins TRBV5-1 to TRBJ1-1, with a weak D call TRBD1 (6 bases). There are 15 residues in the CDR3. The V end lost 6 bases, the J end lost 4 bases, and 19 bases lay between the germline ends. Germline V gives CDR1 SGHRS, CDR2 YFSETQ. The CDR3 protein is CASNPTGRSSTEAFF. CDR3 sequence (DNA): TGCGCCAGCAATCCTACAGGGAGGTCATCCACTGAAGCTTTCTTT.

This clone ranks as medium-sized. The rearrangement links TRBV6-5 to TRBJ1-1, with D uncertain. V gave up 6 bases and J gave up 4 bases, with 12 bases separating them. The CDR3 has 13 residues. Germline V gene lookup returns CDR1 MNHEY and CDR2 SVGAGI. The CDR3 coding sequence is TGTGCCAGCAGGCTGAGTAGACGCACTGAAGCTTTCTTT. Protein sequence: CASRLSRRTEAFF.

This clone was picked up a small number of times. The genes are TRBV28 and TRBJ2-2; 7 nucleotides agree with TRBD1. Trimming removed 1 base from V and 7 bases from J; junction bases left unmatched: 6. Germline V CDR1 and CDR2: MDHEN, SYDVKM. This CDR3 contains 15 residues. CDR3 amino acids: CASSLYRGFVGELFF. The DNA of the CDR3 is TGTGCCAGCAGTTTATACAGGGGATTCGTCGGGGAGCTGTTTTTT. The complete variable domain, with remaining parts taken from reference TRBV28 and TRBJ2-2, reads DVKVTQSSRYLVKRTGEKVFLECVQDMDHENMFWYRQDPGLGLRLIYFSYDVKMKEKGDIPEGYSVSREKKERFSLILESASTNQTSMYLCASSLYRGFVGELFFGEGSRLTVL.

The DNA for the CDR3 is TGTGCCAGCAGCGTCGGCGAAACCCCTGGAAACACCATATATTTT. Residues: CASSVGETPGNTIYF. The gene calls are TRBV9 and TRBJ1-3, with D unresolved. V lost 2 bases, J lost 2 bases, and 11 bases lay in between. The CDR3 covers 15 residues. CDR1 and CDR2 (germline): SGDLS, YYNGEE.

V and J are TRBV7-3 and TRBJ2-3; 10 nucleotides match TRBD2. The CDR3 runs 14 residues. Germline CDR1 reads SGHTA; CDR2 reads FQGTGA. After removal of 5 bases from V and 4 bases from J, the junction contained 3 bases not matched to a gene. DNA of the CDR3: TGTGCCAGCAGCCCAACTAGCGGGGCAGATACGCAGTATTTT. It is translated as CASSPTSGADTQYF.

The chain recombines TRBV18 with TRBJ2-5, with a tentative D call TRBD1 (8 bases). Germline assignment: CDR1 KGHSH and CDR2 LQKENI. Trimming took 6 bases from V and 5 from J, leaving 16 bases between them. The CDR3 runs 14 residues. The chain's CDR3 is CASSLGQGGETQYF. The CDR3 coding sequence is TGTGCCAGCTCCCTTGGACAGGGAGGGGAGACCCAGTACTTC.

The chain employs TRBV30 and TRBJ1-5; D gene unclear. Trimming pared 5 bases from V and 6 bases from J, leaving 11 bases between. This CDR3 has 12 amino acids. Germline loops: CDR1 GTSNPN, CDR2 SVGIG (reference sequence). The CDR3 loop reads CAWGRTSQPQHF. DNA for the CDR3: TGTGCCTGGGGTAGGACCAGTCAGCCCCAGCATTTT.

The V call is TRBV6-1, the J call TRBJ1-2; 7 bases fit TRBD1. Per germline, CDR1 MNHNS and CDR2 SASEGT. V lost 1 base to trimming and J lost 8 bases; unmatched junction nucleotides: 10. The CDR3 runs to 15 residues. CDR3 amino acids: CASSEGGTAIYGYTF. DNA of the CDR3: TGTGCCAGCAGTGAAGGCGGGACAGCCATTTACGGCTACACCTTC.

This chain joins TRBV7-8 and TRBJ1-3; possibly TRBD1 for D (5 bases). Between the trimmed V and J ends, which lost 0 bases and 0 bases, there was a span of 9 bases. The CDR3 has 16 residues. Germline V gene lookup returns CDR1 SGHVS and CDR2 FQNEAQ. As DNA, the CDR3 is TGTGCCAGCAGCTTAGCGGGGGGGACCTCTGGAAACACCATATATTTT. Translated: CASSLAGGTSGNTIYF. The whole variable domain, filled in from reference TRBV7-8 and TRBJ1-3, reads GAGVSQSPRYKVAKRGQDVALRCDPISGHVSLFWYQQALGQGPEFLTYFQNEAQLDKSGLPSDRFFAERPEGSVSTLKIQRTQQEDSAVYLCASSLAGGTSGNTIYFGEGSWLTVV.

The chain combines TRBV5-1 with TRBJ2-2; tentatively, D is TRBD1 (6 bases). Trimming cost V 0 bases and J 6 bases, with 12 bases left between them. Germline V gene data show CDR1 as SGHRS and CDR2 as YFSETQ. This CDR3 is built from 15 residues. CDR3 protein: CASSLASGASGELFF. The CDR3 nucleotides read TGCGCCAGCAGCTTGGCGTCAGGGGCGTCCGGGGAGCTGTTTTTT.

This chain links TRBV4-3 with TRBJ1-1; TRBD1 matches at 10 bases. The V gene's germline CDR1 is LGHNA and CDR2 YSLEER. V lost 7 bases and J lost 4; bases outside the gene matches: 6. This CDR3 contains 14 residues. The CDR3 bases are TGCGCCAGCACACGGGACAGGGGAACCACTGAAGCTTTCTTT. This gives the protein CASTRDRGTTEAFF.

V is TRBV4-2 and J is TRBJ2-3, with D hard to call. Trimming took off 3 bases at V and 5 bases at J, with 6 bases between the two ends. Germline-derived CDR1 and CDR2 are LGHNA and YNFKEQ. The CDR3 runs to 12 residues. CDR3 sequence reads: CASSHDRDTQYF. In DNA form, the CDR3 reads TGTGCCAGCAGCCATGACCGAGATACGCAGTATTTT.